Here is one TCR beta chain with its context. Its antigen is still unknown. No base qualities exist here, and no much larger clone lies one base off it. This record belongs to a study of beta chain features in type 1 diabetes (dated 2018 in TCRdb). In terms of the full investigation: Mean age, gender distribution, total cell number and subset yield did not differ between patients and healthy donors. A total of around 100 million sorted cells were examined across all samples, and RNA yield correlated strongly with the number of cells per subset. In the study, TCRB repertoires of sorted circulating CD4+ T cell subsets from recently diagnosed type 1 diabetes patients were compared with those of matched healthy donors. Naive and central memory subsets were obtained from all 28 donors, but regulatory and stem cell-like memory subsets were isolated from only 8 patients and about eight healthy donors.

All of the isolated RNA was reverse transcribed with the High Capacity cDNA Reverse Transcription Kit, so expressed TCRB transcripts were sequenced. Deep immunoSEQ sequencing was performed on naive, central memory and regulatory T cell samples, with an average of about 3.6 million total reads per sample. Sorted cells were lysed in RLT buffer and RNA was extracted with DNase-treated RNeasy Micro or Mini kits, depending on cell number. To prevent cross-contamination, every cell subset was processed on its own, while patient and healthy donor samples were processed together. Using the immunoSEQ multiplex PCR, TCRB sequences were amplified from cDNA into 87-bp fragments spanning the CDR3 region. Sequencing of the amplicons was done on the Illumina HiSeq platform. Regarding the original processing steps: Synthetic template baselines were used to correct PCR bias computationally, reads within Hamming distance 2 were collapsed together, and singletons that could not be merged were discarded. Reads were aligned against IMGT so that V, D and J genes, CDR3 length and insertions or deletions at six rearrangement sites could be assigned. Within each subset, clonotype counts were normalized to the number of sorted cells before true diversity and Gini coefficients were calculated with the tcR R package. The overlap coefficient, calculated on TCRB nucleotide sequences, was used to quantify repertoire sharing. Out-of-frame TCRB sequences from naive cells were analyzed to stand in for the pre-selection repertoire. TCRdb carries this immuneACCESS record with in-frame sequences only. Its versions omit some clonotypes, under half of them owing to an unresolved V gene in the studies checked, with the rest unexplained. V and J calls and clone size come straight from that table; D and trimming were deduced from the DNA. The sample table holds over 650,000 clones, of which over 12% were seen once. 0.035% to 0.045% of the sample belongs to the ten largest clones.

A single peripheral blood draw of approximately 100 mL on average was collected from each donor into heparinised tubes. A BD FACSAria II was used to sort naive, central memory, regulatory and stem cell-like memory CD4+ T cells with a panel that included CD45RO, CCR7, CD25, CD127, CD95 and CD27. A purity above 98% was achieved for all sorted populations. PBMCs were separated immediately by Lymphoprep density gradient centrifugation and were stained directly, without being cultured. So that batch effects would be minimized, each experiment stained and sorted samples in pairs, pairing one healthy donor with one patient. V was cut back by 1 base and J by 2 bases, leaving a gap of 11 bases between them. The germline V gene yields MGHRA for CDR1 and YSYEKL for CDR2. Spanning cysteine to phenylalanine, the CDR3 consists of 15 amino acids. Of all the DNA, just the CDR3 is kept, 45 bases in frame from base 1.

Broad study findings and their caveats: Naive, central memory and regulatory TCRB repertoires appeared more similar among patients than among healthy donors. A moderate but significant shortening of TCRB CDR3 length was observed in type 1 diabetes patients in all four CD4+ subsets. Only small numbers of individuals were included in the HLA sub-analyses, which left unresolved whether HLA type had any influence on TCRB rearrangement. Shorter templates might be favored by PCR, yet because patient and control samples were amplified and corrected together, any such skew would affect both groups equally. Fewer insertions and more nucleotide deletions at VDJ recombination sites were observed in patients with type 1 diabetes, implying thymic rearrangement abnormalities. Because cDNA was sequenced instead of genomic DNA, activated cells with high expression could be over-represented, although the groups did not differ in activation or CD3 levels.

What was sequenced was naive CD4+ T cells from blood. What the cell subset or site label conveys for this sample: true naive CD4+ T cells. The receptor chain draws on TRBV4-1 and TRBJ1-2; the D segment cannot be called with confidence. The receptor was isolated from a man younger than 30 with type 1 diabetes. CDR3 loop: CASSQAVASNYGYTF. The bases are TGCGCCAGCAGCCAAGCAGTGGCATCCAACTATGGCTACACCTTC.